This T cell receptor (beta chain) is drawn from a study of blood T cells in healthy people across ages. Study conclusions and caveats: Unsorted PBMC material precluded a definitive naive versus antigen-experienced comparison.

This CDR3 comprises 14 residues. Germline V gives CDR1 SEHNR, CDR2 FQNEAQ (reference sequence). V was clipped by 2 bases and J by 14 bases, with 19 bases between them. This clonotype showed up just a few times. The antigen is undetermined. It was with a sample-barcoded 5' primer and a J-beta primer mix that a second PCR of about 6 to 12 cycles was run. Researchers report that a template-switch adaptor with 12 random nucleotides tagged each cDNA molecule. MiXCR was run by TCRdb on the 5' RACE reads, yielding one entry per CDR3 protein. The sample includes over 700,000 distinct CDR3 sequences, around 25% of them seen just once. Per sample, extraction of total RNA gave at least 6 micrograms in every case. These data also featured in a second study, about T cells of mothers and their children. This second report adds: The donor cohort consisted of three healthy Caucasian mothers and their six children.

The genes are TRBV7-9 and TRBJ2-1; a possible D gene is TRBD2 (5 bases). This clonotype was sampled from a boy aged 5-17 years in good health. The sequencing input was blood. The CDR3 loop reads CASSLSRTPEAKFF. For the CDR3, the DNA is TGTGCCAGCAGCTTAAGTCGGACGCCGGAGGCTAAGTTCTTC.